This T cell receptor (beta chain) came from a study of human T cells and chemical hapten exposure. This clonotype was detected only a few times. What it binds is unknown. Unique molecular identifiers were affixed to discrete cDNA molecules within the library. TCRdb re-called the RACE reads through MiXCR, storing one row per CDR3 protein. The sample shows 80,000 to 100,000 distinct CDR3 sequences, roughly a quarter of them seen only once. Findings of the study overall: PT1 expanded TCR numbers rose with patch test score.

The germline V gene encodes CDR1 DFQATT and CDR2 SNEGSKA (reference sequence). This CDR3 has 15 amino acids. The J segment lost 5 bases and the V segment lost 0 bases, leaving 7 bases of the junction unmatched. Documented time point: patch test 3, about 24 weeks after DPC sensitization. Treatment: therapeutic diphenylcyclopropenone sensitization with weekly scalp DPC. The sample was whole blood, taken in connection with sensitization to the hapten diphenylcyclopropenone (DPC). The receptor's source is a man aged 40-50 years with alopecia areata. Some clones in this sample may be carry-over from other donors' samples. The V call is TRBV20-1, the J call TRBJ2-1; 7 bases align to TRBD2. The CDR3 spells CSAREPSGKNNEQFF. CDR3 nucleotides: TGCAGTGCTAGAGAGCCAAGCGGGAAAAACAATGAGCAGTTCTTC.